The 18 T cell receptor beta chains reported below all come from one sample, sequenced in a study of neurological immune-mediated disorders. TCRdb processed the 5' RACE reads anew with MiXCR; each CDR3 protein has one entry. The repertoire holds more than 13,000 distinct CDR3 sequences, with about 7.4% as singletons. Material for sequencing was CD8+ T cells from blood. These receptors were taken from a woman in her 40s in good health.

This clonotype appeared many times. The chain is built from TRBV20-1 and TRBJ2-1; 9 nucleotides agree with TRBD1. The CDR3 has 18 residues. V lost 3 bases, J lost 3 bases, and 15 bases stayed unmatched. Germline V gives CDR1 DFQATT, CDR2 SNEGSKA (reference sequence). This CDR3 reads CSARVRRTGVHRYNEQFF. The CDR3 DNA follows: TGCAGTGCTAGGGTGAGAAGGACAGGGGTACATCGCTACAATGAGCAGTTCTTC.

This clonotype was counted many times. This chain uses TRBV15 with TRBJ2-7; D may correspond to TRBD1 or TRBD2 (5 bases each). V lost 4 bases and J lost 2, with 12 bases in between. Germline assignment: CDR1 LNHNV and CDR2 YYDKDF (reference sequence). The CDR3 spans 14 residues. In DNA, the CDR3 is TGTGCCACCAGCATAGAGAGAGGGGCCTACGAGCAGTACTTC. Translated, it gives CATSIERGAYEQYF.

This clonotype was counted at least ten times. V and J are TRBV7-6 and TRBJ1-1; the D gene is possibly TRBD1 (5 bases). The CDR3 contains 12 residues. The germline V gene has CDR1 SGHVS and CDR2 FNYEAQ. V lost 1 base to trimming and J lost 10 bases, with 10 bases between them. The CDR3 is CASSLEGERAFF. The CDR3 nucleotides are TGTGCCAGCAGCTTAGAAGGGGAGCGAGCTTTCTTT.

In this sample, this clonotype turned up many times. V gene TRBV10-2 combines with J gene TRBJ2-5; the D gene is possibly TRBD1 (6 bases). The CDR3 has 14 residues. The V and J ends lost 3 bases and 5 bases respectively, with 13 bases between them. The V gene's germline CDR1 is WSHSY and CDR2 SAAADI. The DNA of the CDR3 is TGCGCCAGCAGTGACTTGGGGGCGCGGGAGACCCAGTACTTC. Translation gives CASSDLGARETQYF.

This clonotype has a count of ten or more. The V gene is TRBV19, the J gene TRBJ2-2; 7 positions match TRBD1. J gave up 2 bases and V 3 bases, and 9 bases lay outside the gene matches. This CDR3 has 17 residues. Germline V gene data show CDR1 as LNHDA and CDR2 as SQIVND (reference sequence). DNA of the CDR3: TGTGCCAGTAGTATTTTAGTGAGGACAGGAAACACCGGGGAGCTGTTTTTT. Residues: CASSILVRTGNTGELFF.

The sample holds many counts of this clonotype. The chain combines TRBV7-6 with TRBJ1-5; no definite D call. CDR3 length: 12 amino acids. Trimming stripped 2 bases from V and 3 bases from J, with 2 bases between. Looked up from germline, CDR1 is SGHVS and CDR2 is FNYEAQ. The CDR3 loop is CASSLLNQPQHF. The CDR3 DNA reads TGTGCCAGCAGCTTACTCAATCAGCCCCAGCATTTT.

This clonotype came up many times. The chain has TRBV7-2 and TRBJ2-3; D is uncertain. V shed 8 bases and J shed 2 bases, with 11 bases lying between them. The germline V gene has CDR1 SGHTA and CDR2 FQGNSA. This CDR3 has 13 amino acids. In DNA, the CDR3 is TGTGCCAGCCAGGCCCCCCTCACAGATACGCAGTATTTT. This sequence encodes CASQAPLTDTQYF. The full variable domain, in which reference TRBV7-2 and TRBJ2-3 provide the parts outside the CDR3, is GAGVSQSPSNKVTEKGKDVELRCDPISGHTALYWYRQSLGQGLEFLIYFQGNSAPDKSGLPSDRFSAERTGGSVSTLTIQRTQQEDSAVYLCASQAPLTDTQYFGPGTRLTVL.

There are many counts of this clonotype. V usage is TRBV9 and J usage is TRBJ2-7; D is undetermined. The CDR3 spans 13 residues. V was cut by 4 bases and J by 2 bases, with 10 bases left in between. The germline V gene encodes CDR1 SGDLS and CDR2 YYNGEE. The CDR3 sequence: CASSLDPPYEQYF. The CDR3 coding sequence is TGTGCCAGCAGCCTCGACCCGCCCTACGAGCAGTACTTC. Using reference TRBV9 and TRBJ2-7 for the parts outside the CDR3, the full variable domain is DSGVTQTPKHLITATGQRVTLRCSPRSGDLSVYWYQQSLDQGLQFLIQYYNGEERAKGNILERFSAQQFPDLHSELNLSSLELGDSALYFCASSLDPPYEQYFGPGTRLTVT.

This clonotype was seen ten or more times. The chain joins TRBV28 to TRBJ1-5; D call uncertain. Trimming took off 10 bases at V and 6 bases at J, with 16 bases between the two ends. The CDR3 spans 13 residues. Germline V lookup: CDR1 MDHEN, CDR2 SYDVKM. This chain's CDR3 is CATELGIGQPQHF. The CDR3 DNA follows: TGTGCCACCGAGTTGGGGATCGGTCAGCCCCAGCATTTT.

The table lists this clonotype with many counts. CDR3 sequence: CASTTLGELFF. CDR3 nucleotides: TGTGCCAGCACCACCTTGGGGGAGCTGTTTTTT. The chain combines TRBV28 with TRBJ2-2; no definite D call. V lost 7 bases and J 8 bases, leaving 8 bases between the germline ends. CDR1 and CDR2 from the germline V gene are MDHEN and SYDVKM. There are 11 residues in the CDR3.

This clonotype was seen ten or more times. The chain joins TRBV6-5 to TRBJ1-4; D unclear. This CDR3 is 14 amino acids long. Trimming removed 5 bases at V and 1 base at J, with 8 bases between. CDR1 MNHEY and CDR2 SVGAGI come from the germline V gene. The CDR3 loop is CASSALETNEKLFF. As DNA, the CDR3 is TGTGCCAGCAGTGCCCTCGAAACTAATGAAAAACTGTTTTTT.

This clonotype was seen many times. The chain couples TRBV7-6 to TRBJ2-2, with D possibly TRBD1 on 5 matching bases. The CDR3 consists of 14 residues. Germline CDR1 is SGHVS and CDR2 is FNYEAQ. The germline V and J ends were trimmed by 5 bases and 7 bases, with 14 bases remaining between them. The CDR3 loop reads CASSDRVTVGELFF. CDR3 in DNA: TGTGCCAGCAGCGACAGAGTAACAGTCGGGGAGCTGTTTTTT.

This clonotype came up many times. This chain uses TRBV12-3 or TRBV12-4 with TRBJ1-2; D uncertain. The CDR3 contains 12 residues. The V end was cut by 8 bases, the J end by 5 bases, with 12 bases between. CDR3 nucleotides: TGTGCCAGCTGTACTGTGGGTTATGGCTACACCTTC. Residues: CASCTVGYGYTF.

The sample holds many counts of this clonotype. CDR3 protein: CASSPLRLSNQPQHF. DNA for the CDR3: TGTGCCAGCAGCCCCCTCCGGTTGAGCAATCAGCCCCAGCATTTT. This chain uses TRBV6-5 with TRBJ1-5; D gene uncertain. This CDR3 region has 15 residues. The V gene's germline CDR1 is MNHEY and CDR2 SVGAGI. Trimming took 6 bases from V and 1 from J, leaving 13 bases between them.

This clonotype has at least ten counts. The chain combines TRBV6-5 with TRBJ1-2; 8 bases map to TRBD1. The CDR3 has 13 amino acids. The trim removed 7 bases at V and 2 bases at J, leaving 3 bases unmatched. Germline V gene lookup returns CDR1 MNHEY and CDR2 SVGAGI. CDR3 loop: CASTRQGNYGYTF. The DNA of the CDR3 is TGTGCCAGCACCCGACAGGGGAACTATGGCTACACCTTC.

This clonotype was seen many times. The V call is TRBV12-3 or TRBV12-4, the J call TRBJ2-3; 10 bases fit TRBD2. V lost 6 bases, J lost 2 bases, and 11 bases stayed unmatched. CDR3 length equals 17 residues. CDR3 in DNA: TGTGCCAGCAGACCCGGACCTAGCGGGAGTATCACAGATACGCAGTATTTT. Amino acids: CASRPGPSGSITDTQYF.

At least ten counts were recorded for this clonotype. This chain joins TRBV27 and TRBJ2-1; maybe TRBD1 (6 bases). CDR1 and CDR2 from the germline V gene are MNHEY and SMNVEV (reference sequence). The CDR3 spans 16 residues. Trimming removed 0 bases from V and 0 bases from J, with 9 bases in between. The CDR3 DNA is TGTGCCAGCAGTTTATCGGGGGACAACTCCTACAATGAGCAGTTCTTC. It encodes CASSLSGDNSYNEQFF.

The chain couples TRBV5-6 to TRBJ2-5; D is unresolved. Deletions cut 7 bases from V and 5 bases from J, with 9 bases between. The V gene's germline CDR1 is SGHDT and CDR2 YYEEEE. The CDR3 contains 11 residues. The CDR3 here is CASQLGETQYF. The CDR3 DNA sequence: TGTGCCAGCCAGTTGGGGGAGACCCAGTACTTC. Drawing the rest from reference TRBV5-6 and TRBJ2-5, the complete variable domain is DAGVTQSPTHLIKTRGQQVTLRCSPKSGHDTVSWYQQALGQGPQFIFQYYEEEERQRGNFPDRFSGHQFPNYSSELNVNALLLGDSALYLCASQLGETQYFGPGTRLLVL.